Sequencing of this T cell receptor (beta chain) was carried out in a study of shared clonotypes between healthy human individuals. For each subset, genomic DNA was distributed in equal portions over several immunoSEQ plates. Only in-frame clones appear in the TCRdb table, and some are missing; sequencing was by immunoSEQ multiplex PCR. The sample records some 900,000 clones, roughly 72% being singletons. The CDR3 loop spans 16 amino acids. Losses at the gene ends were 5 bases for V and 9 bases for J; bases not matched to a gene: 8. Germline assignment: CDR1 KGHSH and CDR2 LQKENI. Specimen: memory CD4+ T cells sorted from blood. Subset defined: CD45RA-negative fraction. The chain is built from TRBV18 and TRBJ2-1; 15 nucleotides align to TRBD2. The receptor was isolated from a man younger than 35 in good health. The CDR3 nucleotides read TGTGCCAGCTCATCGAGGACTAGCGGGGGGGCCAGTGAGCAGTTCTTC. Residues: CASSSRTSGGASEQFF.